The 27 T cell receptor beta chains presented below share a single source sample, sequenced in a study of neurological immune-mediated disorders. TCRdb reprocessed the 5' RACE reads with MiXCR, giving one entry per CDR3 protein. This table holds under 80,000 distinct CDR3 sequences, around 4.8% found once. Material for sequencing was PBMCs. The receptors come from a woman between 45 and 65 years old with multiple sclerosis.

Comment on this clonotype: This may arise from a read error, as a much more abundant clone is one base away. The gene calls are TRBV7-3 and TRBJ2-3; D is unresolved. Trimming pared 0 bases from V and 3 bases from J, leaving 7 bases between. The CDR3 totals 14 residues. Germline CDR1 is SGHTA and CDR2 is FQGTGA. The CDR3 here is CASSLTSLTDTQYF. As DNA, the CDR3 is TGTGCCAGCAGCTTAACGAGTCTGACAGATACGCAGTATTTT.

This clonotype was counted ten times or more. The V call is TRBV29-1, the J call TRBJ1-5; D gene unclear. The CDR3 is made up of 13 amino acids. CDR1 is SQVTM and CDR2 is ANQGSEA in the germline V gene. Between the trimmed V and J ends, which lost 4 bases and 5 bases, there was a span of 12 bases. For the CDR3, the DNA is TGCAGCGTTGCCGGGGAATTGGATCAGCCCCAGCATTTT. Amino acid sequence: CSVAGELDQPQHF.

This clonotype was seen ten or more times. The gene calls are TRBV28 and TRBJ1-1; 8 bases line up with TRBD1. Germline CDR1 and CDR2: MDHEN and SYDVKM. J lost 4 bases, V lost 2 bases, and 3 bases had no gene match. The CDR3 has 14 residues. CDR3 coding DNA: TGTGCCAGCAGTTTAAACAGGGGGACCACTGAAGCTTTCTTT. This translates into CASSLNRGTTEAFF.

The chain recombines TRBV24-1 with TRBJ2-1; D call uncertain. The V and J ends lost 4 bases and 9 bases respectively, with 15 bases between them. The CDR3 runs 14 residues. Germline V CDR1 and CDR2: KGHDR, SFDVKD. Written as DNA, the CDR3 is TGTGCCACCAGTGAAAGTCTCCTGCAAAGTGAGCAGTTCTTC. It encodes CATSESLLQSEQFF.

This clonotype was seen many times. The chain recombines TRBV5-1 with TRBJ1-3; D not resolved. With 0 bases removed from V and 3 bases from J, the gap between germline ends came to 13 bases. This CDR3 region has 16 residues. The germline V gene has CDR1 SGHRS and CDR2 YFSETQ. The CDR3 sequence is CASSLGPNANGNTIYF. The CDR3, as DNA: TGCGCCAGCAGCTTGGGACCGAACGCTAATGGAAACACCATATATTTT.

This clonotype was seen at least ten times. The chain combines TRBV5-5 with TRBJ2-1; D not resolved. Germline V gene data show CDR1 as SGHKS and CDR2 as YYEKEE (reference sequence). Trimming took off 5 bases at V and 0 bases at J, with 12 bases between the two ends. The CDR3 length is 15 residues. The CDR3 coding sequence is TGTGCCAGCAGTTCTCATCCGAGCTCCTACAATGAGCAGTTCTTC. This translates into CASSSHPSSYNEQFF.

This clonotype was counted ten times or more. V and J are TRBV5-6 and TRBJ2-2, with unresolved D. V was shortened by 1 base and J by 0 bases, with 7 bases between the two germline ends. This CDR3 contains 15 residues. The germline CDR1 and CDR2 sequences are SGHDT and YYEEEE. For the CDR3, the DNA is TGTGCCAGCAGCTTGATCAAAGCGAACACCGGGGAGCTGTTTTTT. This codes for CASSLIKANTGELFF.

This clonotype was seen ten or more times. J is TRBJ2-3 and V is TRBV6-4; 9 bases align to TRBD2. The CDR3 has 15 amino acids. V dropped 5 bases and J dropped 4; count of bases not matched to a gene: 7. Germline CDR1 and CDR2: MRHNA and SNTAGT. The CDR3 region is CASSKSGGSSDTQYF. CDR3 in DNA: TGTGCCAGCAGTAAAAGCGGGGGGAGTTCAGATACGCAGTATTTT.

A word on this clonotype: The CDR3 ends on some other residue instead of the conserved phenylalanine or tryptophan, so this is likely a read error. It is unclear where the CDR3 begins or ends on the DNA, so no DNA is shown, and the CDR3 is as TCRdb lists it. This chain uses TRBV7-2 with TRBJ1-2; no check of the table's D call, TRBD1, against the DNA was made. The germline V gene has CDR1 SGHTA and CDR2 FQGNSA. Both ends counted, the CDR3 spans 12 residues. CDR3 sequence reads: CASSSNRGIHTN.

The chain combines TRBV5-4 with TRBJ2-3, with D perhaps TRBD1 (6 bases). Trimming removed 0 bases at V and 5 bases at J, with 10 bases between. In germline, CDR1 is SGHNT, CDR2 YYREEE (reference sequence). The CDR3 covers 14 residues. The DNA for the CDR3 is TGTGCCAGCAGCTTGGGACAGGTAGGAGATACGCAGTATTTT. It yields the protein CASSLGQVGDTQYF. Full variable domain (outside the CDR3, taken from reference TRBV5-4 and TRBJ2-3): ETGVTQSPTHLIKTRGQQVTLRCSSQSGHNTVSWYQQALGQGPQFIFQYYREEENGRGNFPPRFSGLQFPNYSSELNVNALELDDSALYLCASSLGQVGDTQYFGPGTRLTVL.

This clonotype appeared many times. The CDR3 region has the DNA TGCGCCAGCAGCTTGAGATCTGCAGCTAACTATGGCTACACCTTC. It translates to CASSLRSAANYGYTF. V gene TRBV5-1 combines with J gene TRBJ1-2; D ambiguous. The CDR3 sequence is 15 residues long. Looked up from germline, CDR1 is SGHRS and CDR2 is YFSETQ. Trimming pared 1 base from V and 0 bases from J, leaving 10 bases between.

This clonotype was picked up a small number of times. V is TRBV5-1 and J is TRBJ1-3, with a weak D call TRBD1 (5 bases). Germline CDR1 SGHRS, CDR2 YFSETQ. V lost 0 bases and J 4 bases, leaving 14 bases between the germline ends. The CDR3 is 16 residues long. The CDR3 here is CASSLDLTDTGNTIYF. The CDR3 coding sequence is TGCGCCAGCAGCTTGGACCTGACAGATACCGGAAACACCATATATTTT.

Many counts were recorded for this clonotype. The V and J genes are TRBV5-1 and TRBJ2-1; 7 bases fit TRBD2. This CDR3 has 15 residues. The V segment lost 2 bases and the J segment 0 bases; nucleotides outside the gene matches: 2. Germline-derived CDR1 and CDR2 are SGHRS and YFSETQ. CDR3 bases: TGCGCCAGCAGCTTCGGCGGGGGCTCCTACAATGAGCAGTTCTTC. Translated, it gives CASSFGGGSYNEQFF.

Ten or more counts support this clonotype. This rearrangement joins TRBV7-2 to TRBJ2-3, with D perhaps matching TRBD2 (6 bases). Germline V gives CDR1 SGHTA, CDR2 FQGNSA. The CDR3 spans 13 residues. Trimming removed 0 bases at V and 11 bases at J, with 12 bases between. CDR3 coding DNA: TGTGCCAGCAGCTTAGCTGCTAGCGTGATGCAGTATTTT. Translation: CASSLAASVMQYF.

This clonotype was found many times. V gene TRBV4-3 combines with J gene TRBJ2-1; TRBD2 aligns across 7 bases. With V trimmed by 5 bases and J by 5 bases, 15 bases remained unmatched. Germline V gene sequence: CDR1 LGHNA, CDR2 YSLEER. This CDR3 spans 17 amino acids. The CDR3 region has the DNA TGCGCCAGCAGCTCTCGACTAGCCCAGATTTTTAACAATGAGCAGTTCTTC. Translation: CASSSRLAQIFNNEQFF.

This clonotype appeared many times. The rearrangement joins TRBV12-3 or TRBV12-4 to TRBJ2-3, with D hard to call. V was trimmed by 8 bases and J by 0 bases, leaving 9 bases between them. The CDR3 is 13 residues long. Here the CDR3 reads CASGELSTDTQYF. The CDR3 nucleotides are TGTGCCAGCGGAGAGCTTAGCACAGATACGCAGTATTTT.

Relative to its sample, this clonotype is medium-sized. The J gene is TRBJ2-1, the V gene TRBV7-2, with 10 bases identical to TRBD2. The length of the CDR3 is 15 residues. Per the germline V gene, CDR1 is SGHTA and CDR2 is FQGNSA. V was clipped by 5 bases and J by 7 bases; unmatched bases: 8. The DNA for the CDR3 is TGTGCCAGCAGCCGCACTAGCGGGGTTCGGAATGAGCAGTTCTTC. This encodes CASSRTSGVRNEQFF.

This sequence joins TRBV11-2 and TRBJ1-1; D gene ambiguous. Between the trimmed V and J ends, which lost 3 bases and 10 bases, there was a span of 21 bases. This CDR3 is built from 15 residues. Per the germline V gene, CDR1 is SGHAT and CDR2 is FQNNGV. The CDR3 nucleotides are TGTGCCAGCAGCTTCGAACAAGGCAGGTCAAGGATAGCTTTCTTT. This encodes CASSFEQGRSRIAFF.

The table lists this clonotype with many counts. This chain uses TRBV27 with TRBJ1-1; a possible D gene is TRBD1 (6 bases). The V gene lost 3 bases and the J gene lost 7 bases, with 9 bases spanning the gap. Germline V CDR1 and CDR2: MNHEY, SMNVEV (reference sequence). The CDR3 sequence is 12 residues long. CDR3 sequence reads: CASSFLQGEAFF. CDR3 sequence (DNA): TGTGCCAGCAGTTTTCTACAGGGTGAAGCTTTCTTT.

This clonotype was observed at least ten times. V gene TRBV6-5 combines with J gene TRBJ2-3, with D perhaps matching TRBD2 (6 bases). V was trimmed by 3 bases and J by 2 bases, leaving 9 bases between them. The CDR3 loop spans 14 amino acids. The germline V gene encodes CDR1 MNHEY and CDR2 SVGAGI. The DNA of the CDR3 is TGTGCCAGCAGTTATAGCGGAGACACAGATACGCAGTATTTT. This gives the protein CASSYSGDTDTQYF.

Many counts were recorded for this clonotype. CDR3 nucleotides: TGTGCCAGCAGTAACAGGGGGAGGAACACTGAAGCTTTCTTT. It yields the protein CASSNRGRNTEAFF. V is TRBV12-3 or TRBV12-4 and J is TRBJ1-1, with 8 positions matching TRBD1. J gave up 1 base and V 5 bases, and 3 bases lay outside the gene matches. The CDR3 has 14 amino acids.

This sequence joins TRBV14 and TRBJ2-1, with 7 nucleotides matching TRBD2. Unmatched junction bases numbered 6, after V lost 2 bases and J lost 11 bases. The CDR3 contains 13 residues. Germline-derived CDR1 and CDR2 are SGHDN and FVKESK. The CDR3: CASSQSTGTKQFF. The DNA for the CDR3 is TGTGCCAGCAGCCAATCGACCGGGACTAAGCAGTTCTTC. Combining the CDR3 with reference TRBV14 and TRBJ2-1 gives the whole variable domain EAGVTQFPSHSVIEKGQTVTLRCDPISGHDNLYWYRRVMGKEIKFLLHFVKESKQDESGMPNNRFLAERTGGTYSTLKVQPAELEDSGVYFCASSQSTGTKQFFGPGTRLTVL.

This clonotype was detected ten times or more. The rearrangement uses TRBV6-5 and TRBJ1-1, with D unresolved. Germline V gene data show CDR1 as MNHEY and CDR2 as SVGAGI. This CDR3 contains 14 residues. V lost 2 bases to trimming and J lost 0 bases, with 7 bases between them. The CDR3 region has the DNA TGTGCCAGCAGTTACGGACCGCTGAACACTGAAGCTTTCTTT. Protein: CASSYGPLNTEAFF.

This clonotype was recorded many times. This chain joins TRBV7-3 and TRBJ1-6; unclear D gene. From germline, CDR1 is SGHTA and CDR2 FQGTGA. The CDR3 has 15 amino acids. V lost 2 bases and J 9 bases, leaving 14 bases between the germline ends. Here the CDR3 reads CASSLDPRPTSPLHF. The CDR3 DNA is TGTGCCAGCAGCTTAGACCCTCGGCCAACTTCACCCCTCCACTTT.

This clonotype was seen many times. The V call is TRBV4-3, the J call TRBJ1-2; D might be TRBD1 (5 bases). Trimming left V 5 bases short and J 4 bases short, with 8 bases between. The CDR3 runs 12 residues. Germline V CDR1 and CDR2: LGHNA, YSLEER. In DNA form, the CDR3 reads TGCGCCAGCAGCTCCCAGGGCTATGGCTACACCTTC. It yields the protein CASSSQGYGYTF.

This clonotype was counted a few times. The rearrangement uses TRBV19 and TRBJ2-3; 10 nucleotides match TRBD1. Trimming removed 5 bases from V and 6 bases from J; junction bases left unmatched: 5. This CDR3 has 14 amino acids. Germline V gene lookup returns CDR1 LNHDA and CDR2 SQIVND (reference sequence). The chain's CDR3 is CASSSPDRGDTQYF. CDR3 sequence (DNA): TGTGCCAGTAGTTCCCCGGACAGGGGGGATACGCAGTATTTT.

This clonotype occurred many times. The V call is TRBV5-6, the J call TRBJ1-4, with D perhaps TRBD1 (6 bases). Germline assignment: CDR1 SGHDT and CDR2 YYEEEE. The CDR3 loop spans 13 amino acids. V was shortened by 6 bases and J by 8 bases, with 14 bases between the two germline ends. CDR3 protein: CASKLQGGEKLFF. The CDR3 DNA follows: TGTGCCAGCAAATTACAGGGAGGAGAAAAACTGTTTTTT. Filled out from reference TRBV5-6 and TRBJ1-4, the complete variable domain reads DAGVTQSPTHLIKTRGQQVTLRCSPKSGHDTVSWYQQALGQGPQFIFQYYEEEERQRGNFPDRFSGHQFPNYSSELNVNALLLGDSALYLCASKLQGGEKLFFGSGTQLSVL.